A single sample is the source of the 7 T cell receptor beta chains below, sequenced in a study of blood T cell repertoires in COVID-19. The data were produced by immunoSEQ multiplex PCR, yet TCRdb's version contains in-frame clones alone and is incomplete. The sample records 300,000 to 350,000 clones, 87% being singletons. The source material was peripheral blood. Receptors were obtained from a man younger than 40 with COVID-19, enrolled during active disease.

The CDR3 DNA reads TGTGCCAGTAGCACCCCTTTCAGCGGTAACACTGAAGCTTTCTTT. This encodes CASSTPFSGNTEAFF. This chain joins TRBV19 and TRBJ1-1; D is ambiguous. Trimming stripped 6 bases from V and 2 bases from J, with 16 bases between. This CDR3 region has 15 residues. Germline V gives CDR1 LNHDA, CDR2 SQIVND (reference sequence).

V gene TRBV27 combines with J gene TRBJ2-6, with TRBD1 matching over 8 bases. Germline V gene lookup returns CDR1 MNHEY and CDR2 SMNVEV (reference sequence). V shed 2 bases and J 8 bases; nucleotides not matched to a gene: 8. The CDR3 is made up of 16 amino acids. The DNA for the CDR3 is TGTGCCAGCAGTTTAGTCTTCAGGACAGGGACCAACGTCCTGACTTTC. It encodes CASSLVFRTGTNVLTF. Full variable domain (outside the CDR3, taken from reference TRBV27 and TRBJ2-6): EAQVTQNPRYLITVTGKKLTVTCSQNMNHEYMSWYRQDPGLGLRQIYYSMNVEVTDKGDVPEGYKVSRKEKRNFPLILESPSPNQTSLYFCASSLVFRTGTNVLTFGAGSRLTVL.

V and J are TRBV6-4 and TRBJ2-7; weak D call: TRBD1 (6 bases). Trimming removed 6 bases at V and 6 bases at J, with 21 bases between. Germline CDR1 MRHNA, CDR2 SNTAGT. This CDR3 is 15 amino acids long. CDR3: CASSPNTGSESEQYF. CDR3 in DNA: TGTGCCAGCAGCCCCAACACAGGGTCCGAGTCCGAGCAGTACTTC.

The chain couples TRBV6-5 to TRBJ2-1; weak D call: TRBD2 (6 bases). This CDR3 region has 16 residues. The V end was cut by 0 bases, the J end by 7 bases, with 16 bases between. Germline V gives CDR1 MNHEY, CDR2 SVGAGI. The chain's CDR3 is CASSYSTSWVRNEQFF. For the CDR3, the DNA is TGTGCCAGCAGTTACTCGACTAGTTGGGTCCGGAATGAGCAGTTCTTC.

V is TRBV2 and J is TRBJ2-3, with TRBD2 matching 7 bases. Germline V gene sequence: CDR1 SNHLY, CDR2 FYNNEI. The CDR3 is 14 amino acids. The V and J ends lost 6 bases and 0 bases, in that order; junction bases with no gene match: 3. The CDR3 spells CASSSGDSTDTQYF. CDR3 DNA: TGTGCCAGCAGCAGCGGGGATAGCACAGATACGCAGTATTTT.

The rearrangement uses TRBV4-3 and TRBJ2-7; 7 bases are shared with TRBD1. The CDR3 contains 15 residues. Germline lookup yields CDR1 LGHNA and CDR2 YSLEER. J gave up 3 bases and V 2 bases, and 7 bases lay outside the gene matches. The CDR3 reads CASSQMTGKSYEQYF. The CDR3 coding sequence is TGCGCCAGCAGCCAAATGACAGGGAAAAGCTACGAGCAGTACTTC.

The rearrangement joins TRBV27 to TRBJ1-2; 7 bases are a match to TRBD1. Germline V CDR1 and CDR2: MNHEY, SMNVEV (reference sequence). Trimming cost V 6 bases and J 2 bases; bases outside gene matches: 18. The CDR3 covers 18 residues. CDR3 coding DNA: TGTGCCAGCAGCCGGTCGTGGGGCCAGGGGGGACCGAACTATGGCTACACCTTC. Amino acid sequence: CASSRSWGQGGPNYGYTF.